The following is a TCR beta chain sequence with its context. Authors' methods: From reference gene primer amplification, estimates of nucleated cell counts were derived. Produced via immunoSEQ multiplex PCR; TCRdb's table is partial and in-frame only. From that table come the V and J calls and clone size; the DNA was used to work out D and trimming. In the table there are under 350,000 clones, 70% to 90% of which are singletons. CDR3 length: 15 residues. Looked up from germline, CDR1 is SGHNT and CDR2 is YYREEE (reference sequence). Trimming removed 2 bases at V and 3 bases at J, with 11 bases between. This entry is derived from a study of blood T cell repertoires in COVID-19. Study-level background: Acute-phase and convalescent COVID-19 samples originated in the United States, Italy and Spain. PBMCs, B-cell-depleted T cells, or T cells were the source of the cDNA or gDNA that made up the material.

This TCR derives from a woman between 65 and 79 years old with acute or convalescent COVID-19. The sequenced sample consisted of peripheral blood. This chain connects TRBV5-4 to TRBJ2-2; D possibly corresponds to TRBD2 (6 bases). The CDR3 loop reads CASSFGGADTGELFF. CDR3 DNA: TGTGCCAGCAGCTTCGGAGGGGCCGACACCGGGGAGCTGTTTTTT.